The 11 T cell receptor beta chains in this list originate from one sample, sequenced in a study of vaccination and CD4 T cells after COVID-19. Treatment noted: 10-day PBMC culture with coronavirus spike peptide pools or control peptides (ViraFEST assay). The unexposed donor's CD4+ T cells were collected before the COVID-19 pandemic (2011-2018). The Oncomine TCR Beta short-read assay was what sequenced the DNA obtained from cultured CD4+ T cells. TCRdb re-derived calls from the PCR reads in MiXCR, one entry per CDR3 protein. There are around 6,000 distinct CDR3 sequences in the sample; about 40% occur only once, and about two fifths lies in the top ten. No antigens are known for them. The sequencing input was CD4+ T cells from blood, cultured in vitro. These receptors were obtained from a human donor in good health.

The chain recombines TRBV6-5 with TRBJ1-2; 10 positions agree with TRBD1. In germline, CDR1 is MNHEY, CDR2 SVGAGI. J was trimmed by 7 bases and V by 0 bases; bases with no gene match: 11. The CDR3 loop spans 17 amino acids. CDR3 nucleotides: TGTGCCAGCAGTTACTCTTATAGGACAGGGGGAAACGGTGGCTACACCTTC. Its translation is CASSYSYRTGGNGGYTF.

The chain links TRBV7-2 to TRBJ1-1; no definite D call. Germline V CDR1 and CDR2: SGHTA, FQGNSA. Trimming took off 1 base at V and 5 bases at J, with 8 bases between the two ends. The CDR3 runs 13 residues. The CDR3 protein is CASSLDRRTEAFF. The CDR3 nucleotides are TGTGCCAGCAGCTTAGACCGGAGGACTGAAGCTTTCTTT.

J is TRBJ1-5 and V is TRBV7-2, with D perhaps TRBD1 (6 bases). CDR1 and CDR2 (germline): SGHTA, FQGNSA. CDR3 length equals 16 residues. Trimming took off 1 base at V and 11 bases at J, with 21 bases between the two ends. The CDR3 sequence is CASSLGAQGPQGTQHF. The CDR3 DNA reads as TGTGCCAGCAGCTTAGGGGCACAGGGCCCACAAGGCACCCAGCATTTT.

This clonotype was seen only a few times. The rearrangement uses TRBV2 and TRBJ2-7, with a possible D match to TRBD1 (6 bases). Trimming pared 5 bases from V and 4 bases from J, leaving 18 bases between. Germline V gene lookup returns CDR1 SNHLY and CDR2 FYNNEI. The CDR3 totals 15 residues. The CDR3 nucleotides read TGTGCCAGCAGTACCCAGGGGTCCCCACGGTACGAGCAGTACTTC. The encoded protein is CASSTQGSPRYEQYF.

This clonotype has more than one count but fewer than ten. The V call is TRBV12-3 or TRBV12-4, the J call TRBJ2-5; 7 bases map to TRBD1. J was trimmed by 5 bases and V by 2 bases; bases with no gene match: 5. This CDR3 comprises 14 residues. The CDR3 reads CASSLHRGRETQYF. In nucleotides, the CDR3 is TGTGCCAGCAGTTTACACAGGGGAAGGGAGACCCAGTACTTC.

This clonotype was observed a handful of times. J is TRBJ2-3 and V is TRBV6-5; no clear D gene. The CDR3 contains 14 residues. With 0 bases removed from V and 0 bases from J, the gap between germline ends came to 4 bases. Germline CDR1 MNHEY, CDR2 SVGAGI. The CDR3 DNA reads TGTGCCAGCAGTTACTCGACAAGCACAGATACGCAGTATTTT. This translates into CASSYSTSTDTQYF.

The chain employs TRBV4-2 and TRBJ2-7; D is undetermined. Deletions cut 1 base from V and 0 bases from J, with 10 bases between. Germline V gene data show CDR1 as LGHNA and CDR2 as YNFKEQ. The CDR3 loop spans 15 amino acids. The CDR3: CASSQGLASSYEQYF. CDR3 DNA sequence: TGTGCCAGCAGCCAAGGTCTGGCCAGCTCCTACGAGCAGTACTTC.

This clonotype has a handful of counts. This chain links TRBV20-1 with TRBJ1-2; TRBD1 is a possible D gene (5 bases). Per germline, CDR1 DFQATT and CDR2 SNEGSKA (reference sequence). The CDR3 has 14 amino acids. V was cut by 4 bases and J by 7 bases, with 19 bases left in between. The CDR3 DNA follows: TGCAGTGCTATAGTCGGTGGGGGAACCTCTGGCTACACCTTC. Its protein product is CSAIVGGGTSGYTF.

By share of the sample, this clonotype is medium-sized. This rearrangement joins TRBV12-3 or TRBV12-4 to TRBJ1-5; D ambiguous. V was shortened by 5 bases and J by 3 bases, with 8 bases between the two germline ends. CDR3 length: 13 residues. The CDR3 loop reads CASSRKPNQPQHF. In DNA, the CDR3 is TGTGCCAGCAGTAGAAAGCCCAATCAGCCCCAGCATTTT.

This rearrangement joins TRBV5-8 to TRBJ2-6; a possible D gene is TRBD1 (6 bases). Germline V gives CDR1 SGHTS, CDR2 YDEGEE. With 6 bases removed from V and 2 bases from J, the gap between germline ends came to 12 bases. The CDR3 sequence is 15 residues long. The CDR3 protein is CASTQQGTGANVLTF. In DNA, the CDR3 is TGTGCCAGCACCCAGCAGGGGACTGGGGCCAACGTCCTGACTTTC.

This rearrangement joins TRBV7-9 to TRBJ2-6; TRBD1 might be the D (6 bases). CDR3 size: 17 residues. V was cut by 10 bases and J by 0 bases, with 19 bases left in between. Germline V gene sequence: CDR1 SEHNR, CDR2 FQNEAQ (reference sequence). CDR3 in amino acids: CAKDEGRGRSGANVLTF. Here the CDR3 DNA reads TGTGCCAAGGACGAGGGCAGGGGACGCTCTGGGGCCAACGTCCTGACTTTC.